This entry features one TCR beta chain sequence. What it recognizes is unknown. This record comes from a study of identical twins. Regarding the study as a whole: Insertions were reduced in abundant cord blood beta clonotypes but not in memory repertoires.

This CDR3 region has 14 residues. Germline CDR1 and CDR2: LGHDT and YNNKEL (reference sequence). Trimming took 2 bases from V and 5 from J, leaving 13 bases between them. A single record per CDR3 protein comes from TCRdb applying MiXCR to the 5' RACE reads. The profile shows 500,000 to 550,000 distinct CDR3 sequences, approximately 22% of them singletons. These data were also filed under a second study, of T cells expressing NK-cell markers. From that second work: Among a few donors, these clonotypes also ranked first in the CD3+CD56-NKG2C+ fraction.

The source of this sequence is a woman aged 18-30 years in good health. This sequence joins TRBV3-1 and TRBJ2-7, with D uncertain. Sequences were obtained from CD4+ T cells sorted from blood. The CDR3 DNA reads as TGTGCCAGCAGCCAAATGGTGACCGTGAACGAGCAGTACTTC. Its translation: CASSQMVTVNEQYF.